This T cell receptor (beta chain) was captured by sequencing in a study of brain T cells in children with intractable seizures. Notes on the study in general: Pre- and post-surgery blood differed in depth, so pre-surgery absences may be undersampling. Viral specificity was inferred only from CDR3 similarity; HCMV serostatus was unknown.

Surgery cases with the highest brain T cell transcript signatures were chosen for sequencing. The protocol was immunoSEQ multiplex PCR, while the TCRdb copy is restricted to in-frame clones and leaves out a portion. Among roughly 64,000 clones listed, approximately 94% were seen once. Regarding this clone: The antigen remains undetermined.

The CDR3 extends over 15 amino acids. CDR1 and CDR2 (germline): LNHDA, SQIVND (reference sequence). V was pared by 5 bases and J by 6 bases, with 12 bases of the junction left unmatched. The gene calls are TRBV19 and TRBJ1-1; 7 bases fit TRBD1. This receptor was identified in a boy less than two years old with focal cortical dysplasia and intractable seizures. The starting material was peripheral blood, obtained at surgery. The CDR3 DNA reads as TGTGCCAGTAGTCCCCGGTGGGACAGTAACGCTGAAGCTTTCTTT. Translating gives CASSPRWDSNAEAFF.